The 9 T cell receptor beta chains presented below share a single source sample, sequenced in a study of blood T cell repertoires in COVID-19 (dated by TCRdb to the early 2020s). The library was generated by the immunoSEQ multiplex PCR assay. This immuneACCESS table, as held by TCRdb, lists in-frame sequences with V and J called but not all clones. Of the missing ones, under half trace to an unresolved V gene in checked studies; the others have no known cause. Counted in this sample were 250,000 to 300,000 clones; around 86% of them appeared once. The leading ten clones occupy approximately 2% of the sample. The sample consisted of peripheral blood. Receptors were obtained from a man aged 45-60 years with acute or convalescent COVID-19.

The count of this clone is one. The rearrangement links TRBV6-5 to TRBJ1-1, with D perhaps TRBD1 (6 bases). The V end was cut by 7 bases, the J end by 0 bases, with 15 bases between. Per germline, CDR1 MNHEY and CDR2 SVGAGI. The CDR3 consists of 15 residues. CDR3 nucleotide sequence: TGTGCCAGCAACCGGGACAAAATTTTGAACACTGAAGCTTTCTTT. Translating it yields CASNRDKILNTEAFF.

The rearrangement joins TRBV19 to TRBJ1-2; no definite D call. Germline V CDR1 and CDR2: LNHDA, SQIVND (reference sequence). The V end was cut by 3 bases, the J end by 4 bases, with 6 bases between. The CDR3 sequence is 12 residues long. The CDR3 protein is CASSMVSYGYTF. CDR3 nucleotide sequence: TGTGCCAGTAGTATGGTCAGCTATGGCTACACCTTC. Complete variable domain (other parts from reference TRBV19 and TRBJ1-2): DGGITQSPKYLFRKEGQNVTLSCEQNLNHDAMYWYRQDPGQGLRLIYYSQIVNDFQKGDIAEGYSVSREKKESFPLTVTSAQKNPTAFYLCASSMVSYGYTFGSGTRLTVV.

The rearrangement links TRBV30 to TRBJ1-5, with 10 bases fitting TRBD1. This CDR3 has 15 residues. V shed 2 bases, J shed 7 bases, and the junction held 8 bases outside the gene matches. Per germline, CDR1 GTSNPN and CDR2 SVGIG (reference sequence). The CDR3 spells CAWSWGGTGDQPQHF. The CDR3 nucleotides are TGTGCCTGGAGTTGGGGAGGGACAGGGGACCAGCCCCAGCATTTT.

The chain is built from TRBV19 and TRBJ1-5, with TRBD1 as a possible D gene (5 bases). This CDR3 is 14 amino acids long. Trimming took 6 bases from V and 5 from J, leaving 14 bases between them. The germline gives CDR1 LNHDA, CDR2 SQIVND (reference sequence). The CDR3 coding sequence is TGTGCCAGTAGATTACAGGCTTCGGATCAGCCCCAGCATTTT. Its translation: CASRLQASDQPQHF. The complete variable domain, with remaining parts taken from reference TRBV19 and TRBJ1-5, reads DGGITQSPKYLFRKEGQNVTLSCEQNLNHDAMYWYRQDPGQGLRLIYYSQIVNDFQKGDIAEGYSVSREKKESFPLTVTSAQKNPTAFYLCASRLQASDQPQHFGDGTRLSIL.

V and J are TRBV5-1 and TRBJ2-3, with 13 bases aligning to TRBD2. Trimming took 4 bases from V and 3 from J; bases not matched to a gene: 8. This CDR3 spans 17 amino acids. From germline, CDR1 is SGHRS and CDR2 YFSETQ. CDR3 residues: CASSQRTSGGTTDTQYF. Here the CDR3 DNA reads TGCGCCAGCAGCCAAAGGACTAGCGGGGGAACTACAGATACGCAGTATTTT.

V gene TRBV30 combines with J gene TRBJ2-1; 8 bases are a match to TRBD2. Germline CDR1 GTSNPN, CDR2 SVGIG (reference sequence). The junction had 6 bases not matched to a gene; V was cut back by 0 bases and J by 11 bases. The CDR3 has 13 residues. This CDR3 is CAWSVNRGGKQFF. The DNA of the CDR3 is TGTGCCTGGAGTGTAAACCGGGGGGGCAAGCAGTTCTTC.

V is TRBV9 and J is TRBJ2-1; 9 positions agree with TRBD2. Germline values: CDR1 SGDLS, CDR2 YYNGEE. The V and J ends lost 1 base and 4 bases, in that order; junction bases with no gene match: 3. The CDR3 covers 15 residues. CDR3 sequence: CASSVRLAAYNEQFF. As DNA, the CDR3 is TGTGCCAGCAGCGTACGACTAGCGGCTTACAATGAGCAGTTCTTC.

The rearrangement links TRBV6-5 to TRBJ1-6, with a weak D call TRBD1 (6 bases). This CDR3 has 15 residues. CDR1 and CDR2 from the germline V gene are MNHEY and SVGAGI. V was clipped by 5 bases and J by 7 bases, with 15 bases between them. Here the CDR3 reads CASSRPGHFNSPLHF. The DNA of the CDR3 is TGTGCCAGCAGTCGCCCGGGACACTTCAATTCACCCCTCCACTTT.

DNA for the CDR3: TGTGCCAGCTCAGACAGGGCTGGCGGGTTGGGCAATCAGCCCCAGCATTTT. This gives the protein CASSDRAGGLGNQPQHF. The chain links TRBV18 to TRBJ1-5; 7 positions match TRBD1. CDR1 and CDR2 from the germline V gene are KGHSH and LQKENI. The J segment lost 2 bases and the V segment lost 5 bases, leaving 12 bases of the junction unmatched. The CDR3 covers 17 residues.